Below are 28 T cell receptor beta chains sequenced from a single sample in a study of CD8+ T cells in alopecia areata. RNA, once extracted, was reverse transcribed into cDNA for use as the sequencing template. Clones were read by immunoSEQ multiplex PCR, and TCRdb kept only the in-frame ones, dropping some. The sample contains 90,000 to 150,000 clones, about 50% of which appear only once. Treatment described: oral pan-JAK inhibitor, 5-10 mg twice daily. This material consisted of CD4+ T cells sorted from blood, taken at week 4, from a patient treated with tofacitinib. The receptors come from a human donor with alopecia areata.

This clone was counted once. The V call is TRBV5-6, the J call TRBJ2-1, with 7 positions matching TRBD2. Looked up from germline, CDR1 is SGHDT and CDR2 is YYEEEE. The length of the CDR3 is 13 residues. The J segment lost 6 bases and the V segment lost 4 bases, leaving 4 bases of the junction unmatched. CDR3 protein: CASSTRTSNEQFF. The CDR3 DNA is TGTGCCAGCAGCACCAGGACTAGCAATGAGCAGTTCTTC.

The chain joins TRBV30 to TRBJ1-2, with D maybe TRBD1 (5 bases). V was trimmed by 3 bases and J by 6 bases, leaving 11 bases between them. The CDR3 consists of 12 residues. CDR1 is GTSNPN and CDR2 is SVGIG in the germline V gene (reference sequence). The CDR3 loop reads CAWRGMGHGYTF. DNA of the CDR3: TGTGCCTGGAGGGGCATGGGGCATGGCTACACCTTC.

This clone appeared a few times. The V and J genes are TRBV6-5 and TRBJ2-3; 8 bases line up with TRBD2. The germline CDR1 and CDR2 sequences are MNHEY and SVGAGI. V was clipped by 8 bases and J by 5 bases; unmatched bases: 9. This CDR3 is built from 14 residues. This CDR3 is CASLETSDGDTQYF. The CDR3 DNA reads as TGTGCCAGCCTGGAGACTAGCGATGGAGATACGCAGTATTTT.

The chain employs TRBV4-1 and TRBJ1-5; D not resolved. Germline V CDR1 and CDR2: MGHRA, YSYEKL. V dropped 0 bases and J dropped 4 bases, with 22 bases sitting between them. The CDR3 loop spans 19 amino acids. CDR3 bases: TGCGCCAGCAGCCAAGATCTTCTTCGGGAGGGAAGGTTTAATCAGCCCCAGCATTTT. This sequence encodes CASSQDLLREGRFNQPQHF.

V gene TRBV28 combines with J gene TRBJ1-5; TRBD1 is a possible D gene (6 bases). V was pared by 2 bases and J by 7 bases, with 9 bases between. This CDR3 contains 13 residues. CDR1 and CDR2 from the germline V gene are MDHEN and SYDVKM. In nucleotides, the CDR3 is TGTGCCAGCAGTTTAGTTAGGGGGCAGCCCCAGCATTTT. Protein product: CASSLVRGQPQHF.

The V call is TRBV6-5, the J call TRBJ1-2, with 10 bases identical to TRBD1. Trimming cost V 4 bases and J 7 bases; bases outside gene matches: 6. From germline, CDR1 is MNHEY and CDR2 SVGAGI. The CDR3 spans 14 residues. CDR3 bases: TGTGCCAGCAGTTCCCTGACAGGGGGCCTTGGCTACACCTTC. Translated, it gives CASSSLTGGLGYTF.

The J gene is TRBJ2-7, the V gene TRBV29-1; 8 bases are a match to TRBD1. CDR1 SQVTM and CDR2 ANQGSEA come from the germline V gene. The CDR3 runs 13 residues. V dropped 3 bases and J dropped 3; count of bases not matched to a gene: 4. The CDR3 loop reads CSVDGGQDYEQYF. The CDR3 bases are TGCAGCGTTGATGGGGGACAGGACTACGAGCAGTACTTC.

This chain joins TRBV11-2 and TRBJ2-7; 7 positions agree with TRBD1. Per the germline V gene, CDR1 is SGHAT and CDR2 is FQNNGV. The CDR3 is 13 amino acids. V dropped 6 bases and J dropped 2; count of bases not matched to a gene: 4. Here the CDR3 DNA reads TGTGCCAGCAGTAACAGGGGAACCTACGAGCAGTACTTC. Amino acids: CASSNRGTYEQYF.

The chain has TRBV30 and TRBJ2-2; TRBD1 matches at 7 bases. The CDR3 runs 16 residues. The ends lost 0 bases at V and 4 bases at J; junction bases unmatched: 8. Germline CDR1 reads GTSNPN; CDR2 reads SVGIG (reference sequence). The chain's CDR3 is CAWSVRGRPSTGELFF. DNA for the CDR3: TGTGCCTGGAGTGTAAGGGGGCGGCCGAGCACCGGGGAGCTGTTTTTT.

The rearrangement uses TRBV5-1 and TRBJ1-2, with D hard to call. CDR1 SGHRS and CDR2 YFSETQ come from the germline V gene. This CDR3 is 15 amino acids long. The germline V and J ends were trimmed by 1 base and 4 bases, with 14 bases remaining between them. The CDR3 DNA sequence: TGCGCCAGCAGCTTGTCGTCCGGATACTTCTATGGCTACACCTTC. Protein product: CASSLSSGYFYGYTF. The variable domain in full, with the rest retrieved from reference TRBV5-1 and TRBJ1-2, is KAGVTQTPRYLIKTRGQQVTLSCSPISGHRSVSWYQQTPGQGLQFLFEYFSETQRNKGNFPGRFSGRQFSNSRSEMNVSTLELGDSALYLCASSLSSGYFYGYTFGSGTRLTVV.

The chain is built from TRBV28 and TRBJ2-7; D is unclear. Germline assignment: CDR1 MDHEN and CDR2 SYDVKM. The length of the CDR3 is 13 residues. Deletions cut 6 bases from V and 2 bases from J, with 11 bases between. The CDR3 spells CASRPPGTYEQYF. The CDR3 nucleotides read TGTGCCAGCAGGCCCCCCGGAACCTACGAGCAGTACTTC.

The gene calls are TRBV7-9 and TRBJ1-2, with a tentative D call TRBD1 (5 bases). The CDR3 sequence is 15 residues long. Trimming pared 2 bases from V and 4 bases from J, leaving 14 bases between. Looked up from germline, CDR1 is SEHNR and CDR2 is FQNEAQ (reference sequence). This chain's CDR3 is CASSLLGGESYGYTF. The CDR3 coding sequence is TGTGCCAGCAGCTTATTGGGGGGAGAGAGCTATGGCTACACCTTC.

There are many counts of this clone. The chain employs TRBV7-9 and TRBJ2-4; TRBD2 is a possible D gene (5 bases). The V gene lost 4 bases and the J gene lost 6 bases, with 16 bases spanning the gap. The CDR3 is made up of 15 amino acids. CDR1 and CDR2 from the germline V gene are SEHNR and FQNEAQ (reference sequence). As DNA, the CDR3 is TGTGCCAGCAGCTCCACGCCTGAGGGAAGAAACATTCAGTACTTC. Its protein is CASSSTPEGRNIQYF. Full variable domain (outside the CDR3, taken from reference TRBV7-9 and TRBJ2-4): DTGVSQNPRHKITKRGQNVTFRCDPISEHNRLYWYRQTLGQGPEFLTYFQNEAQLEKSRLLSDRFSAERPKGSFSTLEIQRTEQGDSAMYLCASSSTPEGRNIQYFGAGTRLSVL.

This clone was recorded only once. The rearrangement joins TRBV29-1 to TRBJ2-3, with a possible D match to TRBD2 (7 bases). V shed 7 bases and J shed 6 bases, with 11 bases lying between them. Germline V gene data show CDR1 as SQVTM and CDR2 as ANQGSEA. CDR3 length: 11 residues. The chain's CDR3 is CSAEGGDTQYF. DNA of the CDR3: TGCAGCGCCGAGGGGGGGGATACGCAGTATTTT.

The chain employs TRBV30 and TRBJ1-1; no clear D. V gave up 0 bases and J gave up 8 bases, with 7 bases separating them. The length of the CDR3 is 11 residues. The V gene's germline CDR1 is GTSNPN and CDR2 SVGIG (reference sequence). CDR3 amino acids: CAWSVGREAFF. CDR3 nucleotide sequence: TGTGCCTGGAGTGTAGGACGGGAAGCTTTCTTT.

The rearrangement links TRBV7-2 to TRBJ2-5; a weak D match, TRBD2 (5 bases). Germline values: CDR1 SGHTA, CDR2 FQGNSA. V was trimmed by 1 base and J by 4 bases, leaving 7 bases between them. The CDR3 is 13 amino acids. The DNA of the CDR3 is TGTGCCAGCAGCTTAGTTCGGGGAGAGACCCAGTACTTC. This sequence encodes CASSLVRGETQYF.

This chain joins TRBV30 and TRBJ1-5; D call uncertain. Germline assignment: CDR1 GTSNPN and CDR2 SVGIG (reference sequence). The CDR3 length is 14 residues. V was clipped by 0 bases and J by 11 bases, with 17 bases between them. The DNA for the CDR3 is TGTGCCTGGAGTGTAAGTCAGAACGAGCGGACCCAGCATTTT. This encodes CAWSVSQNERTQHF.

This chain uses TRBV10-3 with TRBJ2-3, with D tentatively TRBD2 (6 bases). Trimming removed 4 bases from V and 1 base from J, with 9 bases in between. The CDR3 covers 14 residues. Germline V gene data show CDR1 as ENHRY and CDR2 as SYGVKD. In DNA, the CDR3 is TGTGCCATCAGTGCGGGAGCGGGCACAGATACGCAGTATTTT. As protein: CAISAGAGTDTQYF.

The chain combines TRBV30 with TRBJ1-2; 9 bases match TRBD1. Losses at the gene ends were 3 bases for V and 2 bases for J; bases not matched to a gene: 7. Germline loops: CDR1 GTSNPN, CDR2 SVGIG (reference sequence). The CDR3 length is 15 residues. The DNA for the CDR3 is TGTGCCTGGAGGCTCGGGACAGGGCGAAACTATGGCTACACCTTC. Protein sequence: CAWRLGTGRNYGYTF.

The sample holds a few counts of this clone. The chain links TRBV29-1 to TRBJ1-1; D remains ambiguous. The CDR3 is made up of 12 amino acids. Germline CDR1 reads SQVTM; CDR2 reads ANQGSEA. The CDR3 protein is CTASTMNTEAFF. The DNA for the CDR3 is TGCACAGCAAGTACTATGAACACTGAAGCTTTCTTT.

The chain links TRBV5-1 to TRBJ1-1; 9 bases map to TRBD1. The CDR3 sequence is 16 residues long. CDR1 SGHRS and CDR2 YFSETQ come from the germline V gene. The V gene end was trimmed by 3 bases and the J gene end by 8 bases; junction bases not matched to a gene: 14. CDR3 nucleotides: TGCGCCAGCAGCTCTCTGGACAGGGGTAGTCTACAGGAAGCTTTCTTT. It yields the protein CASSSLDRGSLQEAFF.

In this sample, this clone turned up a few times. This chain connects TRBV4-1 to TRBJ1-1; tentative D call: TRBD1 (5 bases). With 0 bases removed from V and 0 bases from J, the gap between germline ends came to 11 bases. The CDR3 contains 16 residues. Germline CDR1 reads MGHRA; CDR2 reads YSYEKL. The CDR3 DNA follows: TGCGCCAGCAGCCAAGATCCCAACAGGATGAACACTGAAGCTTTCTTT. Translated, it gives CASSQDPNRMNTEAFF.

The genes are TRBV7-9 and TRBJ2-6; D unclear. The CDR3 runs to 13 residues. Germline CDR1 SEHNR, CDR2 FQNEAQ (reference sequence). Trimming shortened V by 0 bases and J by 11 bases, and 8 bases separated the two germline ends. The CDR3 DNA follows: TGTGCCAGCAGCTTAGCGGGAAGGGACGTCCTGACTTTC. This gives the protein CASSLAGRDVLTF.

The J gene is TRBJ2-3, the V gene TRBV7-2, with D uncertain. V lost 7 bases and J lost 5, with 10 bases in between. The CDR3 is 12 residues long. The germline CDR1 and CDR2 sequences are SGHTA and FQGNSA. This CDR3 reads CASTTLLDTQYF. The CDR3 nucleotides read TGTGCCAGCACCACCCTCTTAGATACGCAGTATTTT.

This chain links TRBV25-1 with TRBJ2-7; TRBD1 aligns across 7 bases. The CDR3 loop spans 15 amino acids. The trim removed 4 bases at V and 7 bases at J, leaving 13 bases unmatched. Germline V lookup: CDR1 MGHDK, CDR2 SYGVNS. The CDR3 DNA reads as TGTGCCAGCAGTGCCACAGCCTCGACAGGGCATGAGCAGTACTTC. Translated, it gives CASSATASTGHEQYF.

The rearrangement joins TRBV30 to TRBJ2-7, with TRBD1 identical over 9 bases. Germline trimming cut 2 bases from V and 2 bases from J; bases unmatched to any gene: 4. The length of the CDR3 is 14 residues. CDR1 is GTSNPN, CDR2 SVGIG, per germline (reference sequence). CDR3 sequence: CAWSLGQGTYEQYF. The CDR3 bases are TGTGCCTGGAGTCTGGGACAGGGCACCTACGAGCAGTACTTC.

The chain links TRBV7-9 to TRBJ1-1; 8 positions match TRBD1. CDR1 is SEHNR and CDR2 is FQNEAQ in the germline V gene (reference sequence). This CDR3 has 14 residues. J gave up 1 base and V 5 bases, and 3 bases lay outside the gene matches. CDR3 residues: CASSRQGTNTEAFF. The CDR3 DNA follows: TGTGCCAGCAGCAGACAGGGGACGAACACTGAAGCTTTCTTT.

This sequence joins TRBV7-9 and TRBJ2-6; D unclear. This CDR3 has 15 residues. Germline V lookup: CDR1 SEHNR, CDR2 FQNEAQ (reference sequence). V shed 3 bases and J shed 4 bases, with 10 bases lying between them. The CDR3 bases are TGTGCCAGCAGCTTTGTACAGTTCGGGGCCAACGTCCTGACTTTC. Residues: CASSFVQFGANVLTF.